This T cell receptor (beta chain) was sequenced during a study of PD-1 blockade in classical Hodgkin lymphoma. Background on the study: Nivolumab dosed at 3 mg/kg went to patients intravenously every 2 weeks. Overall study results and limits: Lower baseline TCR diversity marked trial partial responders and progressors. Newly diagnosed patients had baseline TCR diversity that was reportedly lower than that of healthy donors.

Relapse was seen in all patients after autologous stem cell transplantation, and brentuximab vedotin exposure was variable. This CDR3 has 14 residues. Looked up from germline, CDR1 is SGHTA and CDR2 is FQGTGA. Trimming took 2 bases from V and 6 from J; bases not matched to a gene: 4. As for this clone: Its matching antigen is unknown.

TCRdb's copy holds only in-frame clones and misses some; the assay was immunoSEQ multiplex PCR. The sample holds over 35,000 clones, about 82% seen once. The clonotype was recovered from a human donor with classical Hodgkin lymphoma. This chain links TRBV7-3 with TRBJ2-7; 10 positions agree with TRBD1. Sequencing used peripheral blood mononuclear cells (PBMCs), obtained at baseline. CDR3 loop: CASSLGTGESEQYF. CDR3 bases: TGTGCCAGCAGCTTAGGGACAGGGGAGAGCGAGCAGTACTTC. The full variable domain, its missing parts supplied by reference TRBV7-3 and TRBJ2-7, is GAGVSQTPSNKVTEKGKYVELRCDPISGHTALYWYRQSLGQGPEFLIYFQGTGAADDSGLPNDRFFAVRPEGSVSTLKIQRTERGDSAVYLCASSLGTGESEQYFGPGTRLTVT.